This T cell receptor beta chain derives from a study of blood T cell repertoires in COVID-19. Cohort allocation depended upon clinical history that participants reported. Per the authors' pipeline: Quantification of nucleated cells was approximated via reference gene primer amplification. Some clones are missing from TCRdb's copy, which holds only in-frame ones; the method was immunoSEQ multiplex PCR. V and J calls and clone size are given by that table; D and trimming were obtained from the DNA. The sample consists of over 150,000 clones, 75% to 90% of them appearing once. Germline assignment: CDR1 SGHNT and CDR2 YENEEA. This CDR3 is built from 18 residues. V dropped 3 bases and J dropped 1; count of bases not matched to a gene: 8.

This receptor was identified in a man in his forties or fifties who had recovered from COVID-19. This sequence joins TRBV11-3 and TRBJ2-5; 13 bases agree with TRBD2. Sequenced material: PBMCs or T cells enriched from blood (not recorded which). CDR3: CASSFGTSGARFQETQYF. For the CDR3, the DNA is TGTGCCAGCAGCTTTGGGACTAGCGGGGCTCGCTTCCAAGAGACCCAGTACTTC.